Listed here are 5 T cell receptor beta chains from one sample, sequenced in a study of T-cell reconstitution after alpha-beta-depleted transplantation in children. This sample's TCRbeta library carried unique molecular identifier barcodes. MiXCR was run by TCRdb on the PCR reads, yielding one entry per CDR3 protein. Among around 530,000 distinct CDR3 sequences listed, approximately 32% were seen once. This material consisted of PBMCs from the stem cell graft donor, taken from the stem cell graft. All receptors come from a human donor who donated a stem cell graft to a child with aplastic anemia.

The CDR3 region has the DNA TGCGCCAGCAGCCAAGATTCTGGGACAGATACGCAGTATTTT. Protein product: CASSQDSGTDTQYF. The chain recombines TRBV4-3 with TRBJ2-3; D unclear. This CDR3 region has 14 residues. Germline CDR1 and CDR2: LGHNA and YSLEER. V was shortened by 0 bases and J by 3 bases, with 7 bases between the two germline ends.

The chain links TRBV6-1 to TRBJ2-1; 7 positions match TRBD2. Per the germline V gene, CDR1 is MNHNS and CDR2 is SASEGT. The J segment lost 7 bases and the V segment lost 5 bases, leaving 17 bases of the junction unmatched. CDR3 length: 17 amino acids. DNA for the CDR3: TGTGCCAGCAGTACAGCTACTGGAGCGGGAAGGGTAAATGAGCAGTTCTTC. The encoded protein is CASSTATGAGRVNEQFF.

A note on this clonotype: A much larger clone lies a single base off, so this may be a read error. The chain couples TRBV7-9 to TRBJ1-3, with TRBD1 matching 7 bases. The CDR3 spans 14 residues. Germline lookup yields CDR1 SEHNR and CDR2 FQNEAQ (reference sequence). The CDR3 loop is CASSTDRIGNPIYF. The CDR3 DNA reads as TGTGCCAGCAGCACGGACAGGATTGGAAACCCCATATATTTT.

The chain carries TRBV1 and TRBJ1-1. TRBV1 constitutes a pseudogene. This CDR3 is built from 15 residues. CDR3: CTSSQDRHLNTEAFF. The CDR3 DNA reads as TGCACCAGCAGCCAAGATCGACACTTGAACACTGAAGCTTTCTTT.

CDR3 sequence reads: CASSLAEGGGTEAFF. DNA of the CDR3: TGTGCCAGCAGCTTAGCGGAGGGAGGGGGCACTGAAGCTTTCTTT. The V and J genes are TRBV7-2 and TRBJ1-1, with D possibly TRBD1 on 6 matching bases. The V end lost 0 bases, the J end lost 4 bases, and 12 bases lay between the germline ends. The CDR3 sequence is 15 residues long. Germline V gene sequence: CDR1 SGHTA, CDR2 FQGNSA.